Following are 12 T cell receptor beta chains from one sample sequenced in a study of T cells after yellow fever vaccination. From the 5' RACE reads, TCRdb called clonotypes with MiXCR, one entry per CDR3 protein. The table records about 220,000 distinct CDR3 sequences, 2.5% to 3.5% of them present only once. The specimen comprised CD4+ T cells sorted from PBMCs, sampled 10 days after the yellow fever booster vaccination. These receptors all come from a man younger than 35 who received the YFV17D yellow fever vaccine.

CDR3 region: CASRPGIGMNTEAFF. CDR3 coding DNA: TGTGCCAGCAGGCCCGGTATAGGTATGAACACTGAAGCTTTCTTT. The V and J genes are TRBV12-3 or TRBV12-4 and TRBJ1-1; no definite D call. The CDR3 runs to 15 residues. The V end was cut by 6 bases, the J end by 0 bases, with 14 bases between.

This clonotype appeared many times. The chain links TRBV29-1 to TRBJ1-1; no firm D call. Germline V gives CDR1 SQVTM, CDR2 ANQGSEA. The V end lost 6 bases, the J end lost 1 base, and 15 bases lay between the germline ends. The CDR3 covers 14 residues. The CDR3 here is CSVLAWVENTEAFF. In nucleotides, the CDR3 is TGCAGCGTCCTAGCCTGGGTTGAGAACACTGAAGCTTTCTTT.

This clonotype has at least ten counts. The J gene is TRBJ2-3, the V gene TRBV5-1; 13 nucleotides match TRBD2. Unmatched junction bases numbered 11, after V lost 4 bases and J lost 0 bases. Germline lookup yields CDR1 SGHRS and CDR2 YFSETQ. The CDR3 length is 19 residues. The CDR3 reads CASSPAPGLAGASTDTQYF. Here the CDR3 DNA reads TGCGCCAGCAGCCCTGCACCAGGACTAGCGGGGGCTAGCACAGATACGCAGTATTTT.

The chain uses TRBV28 and TRBJ1-5, with 9 bases identical to TRBD1. With 6 bases clipped from V and 6 bases from J, the junction kept 3 bases outside the gene matches. Germline values: CDR1 MDHEN, CDR2 SYDVKM. This CDR3 is 13 amino acids long. This CDR3 reads CASRTGGGQPQHF. The CDR3 nucleotides are TGTGCCAGCAGGACAGGGGGAGGTCAGCCCCAGCATTTT.

This clonotype has a count of ten or more. The chain is built from TRBV11-2 and TRBJ2-3; D ambiguous. The germline V and J ends were trimmed by 7 bases and 4 bases, with 18 bases remaining between them. The germline gives CDR1 SGHAT, CDR2 FQNNGV. This CDR3 is built from 15 residues. The CDR3 reads CASNSLLGPADTQYF. For the CDR3, the DNA is TGTGCCAGCAACTCCCTATTGGGCCCTGCAGATACGCAGTATTTT.

This clonotype was counted a few times. Here the CDR3 DNA reads TGTGCCAGCAGCTACCTTTCCTCCGGGGAGCTGTTTTTT. Translated, it gives CASSYLSSGELFF. The chain uses TRBV7-2 and TRBJ2-2; D is ambiguous. CDR1 SGHTA and CDR2 FQGNSA come from the germline V gene. The V end was cut by 4 bases, the J end by 6 bases, with 9 bases between. There are 13 residues in the CDR3.

This clonotype was recorded at least ten times. V gene TRBV12-3 or TRBV12-4 combines with J gene TRBJ1-1, with no clear D. Between the trimmed V and J ends, which lost 6 bases and 4 bases, there was a span of 12 bases. This CDR3 is 13 amino acids long. CDR3 sequence: CASSRGWGTEAFF. In DNA form, the CDR3 reads TGTGCCAGCAGCCGTGGGTGGGGCACTGAAGCTTTCTTT.

The chain links TRBV7-2 to TRBJ2-7, with 9 nucleotides matching TRBD1. The CDR3 loop spans 17 amino acids. V was clipped by 5 bases and J by 1 base; unmatched bases: 12. Looked up from germline, CDR1 is SGHTA and CDR2 is FQGNSA. The CDR3 DNA reads TGTGCCAGCAGCCGGGAATTACAGGGGGCGCTTTCCTACGAGCAGTACTTC. Its translation: CASSRELQGALSYEQYF.

In its sample, this clonotype was seen a few times. The J gene is TRBJ2-3, the V gene TRBV15; D may be TRBD1 or TRBD2 (5 bases each). With 3 bases removed from V and 5 bases from J, the gap between germline ends came to 6 bases. The CDR3 is 12 residues long. The germline CDR1 and CDR2 sequences are LNHNV and YYDKDF (reference sequence). In DNA form, the CDR3 reads TGTGCCACCAGCAGGAGGGGAGATACGCAGTATTTT. The encoded protein is CATSRRGDTQYF. The full variable domain, rest sourced from reference TRBV15 and TRBJ2-3, is DAMVIQNPRYQVTQFGKPVTLSCSQTLNHNVMYWYQQKSSQAPKLLFHYYDKDFNNEADTPDNFQSRRPNTSFCFLDIRSPGLGDTAMYLCATSRRGDTQYFGPGTRLTVL.

This clonotype showed up many times. The chain employs TRBV20-1 and TRBJ1-5; no clear D gene. Germline CDR1 is DFQATT and CDR2 is SNEGSKA (reference sequence). Trimming took off 2 bases at V and 5 bases at J, with 7 bases between the two ends. The CDR3 length is 12 residues. The DNA of the CDR3 is TGCAGTGCTAGATGGGCAGATCAGCCCCAGCATTTT. Translating it yields CSARWADQPQHF.

This chain uses TRBV7-9 with TRBJ2-5; 9 bases line up with TRBD1. The V gene end was trimmed by 3 bases and the J gene end by 4 bases; junction bases not matched to a gene: 6. This CDR3 spans 15 amino acids. The V gene's germline CDR1 is SEHNR and CDR2 FQNEAQ (reference sequence). CDR3 in amino acids: CASSFLQGAGETQYF. CDR3 sequence (DNA): TGTGCCAGCAGCTTCCTACAGGGGGCCGGAGAGACCCAGTACTTC.

This clonotype came up many times. The chain combines TRBV18 with TRBJ2-1; D call uncertain. CDR3 length: 16 amino acids. The germline V gene has CDR1 KGHSH and CDR2 LQKENI. V was shortened by 3 bases and J by 2 bases, with 14 bases between the two germline ends. The chain's CDR3 is CASSPPDKAPYNEQFF. The CDR3 nucleotides are TGTGCCAGCTCACCTCCTGACAAGGCCCCCTACAATGAGCAGTTCTTC.